These T cell receptor beta chains were read from a single sample in a study of blood T cell repertoires in COVID-19. Profiling relied on immunoSEQ multiplex PCR, and the TCRdb table lists in-frame clones only, not all of them. The sample has a few hundred thousand clones, roughly nine tenths seen once. Sequencing used PBMCs or T cells enriched from blood (not recorded which). These receptors were obtained from a woman aged 40 to 55 who had been exposed to COVID-19. Each CDR3 is given with its conserved first and last residue. The D gene is left open where the match is weak. A row's size may be missing; if present it is once, few, many or a size class.

V: TRBV13; size: NA; D: TRBD1; length: 13; J: TRBJ1-2; DNA: TGTGCCAGCAGCTTAAGGACAGGCTATGGCTACACCTTC; CDR3: CASSLRTGYGYTF
V: TRBV6-2/TRBV6-3; size: NA; D: NA; length: 19; J: TRBJ1-2; DNA: TGTGCCAGCAGTAAATACCCCTCGAGGCAGAAACCTACTAACTATGGCTACACCTTC; CDR3: CASSKYPSRQKPTNYGYTF
V: TRBV3-1/TRBV3-2; size: NA; D: NA; length: 16; J: TRBJ2-3; DNA: TGTGCCAGCAGCCAAGACGTGCGGGCTAGCACAGATACGCAGTATTTT; CDR3: CASSQDVRASTDTQYF
V: TRBV2; size: NA; D: NA; length: 15; J: TRBJ1-2; DNA: TGTGCCAGCAGTGAAATCGGTTTTTCCCCCTATGGCTACACCTTC; CDR3: CASSEIGFSPYGYTF
V: TRBV11-2; size: NA; D: NA; length: 11; J: TRBJ1-6; DNA: TGTGCCAGCAGCCGATCTGGCCTCCTCCACTTT; CDR3: CASSRSGLLHF
V: TRBV9; size: once; D: TRBD1; length: 16; J: TRBJ1-3; DNA: TGTGCCAGCAGCCCAAGACAGGGCCTCGGTGGAAACACCATATATTTT; CDR3: CASSPRQGLGGNTIYF
V: TRBV6-2/TRBV6-3; size: NA; D: NA; length: 13; J: TRBJ1-6; DNA: TGTGCCAGCAGTCGACAGGAGCGAACACCCCTCCACTTT; CDR3: CASSRQERTPLHF
V: TRBV2; size: NA; D: TRBD1; length: 15; J: TRBJ2-5; DNA: TGTGCCAGCAGTCTCAAGACAGGGGGACAAGAGACCCAGTACTTC; CDR3: CASSLKTGGQETQYF
V: TRBV27; size: once; D: TRBD1; length: 15; J: TRBJ1-1; DNA: TGTGCCAGCAGCAAAAAGGGGGCGAAGGCCACTGAAGCTTTCTTT; CDR3: CASSKKGAKATEAFF
V: TRBV9; size: NA; D: TRBD1; length: 16; J: TRBJ1-2; DNA: TGTGCCAGCAGCGTAGGAAGGACAGGGGGCAACTATGGCTACACCTTC; CDR3: CASSVGRTGGNYGYTF
V: TRBV7-6; size: NA; D: TRBD1; length: 15; J: TRBJ2-3; DNA: TGTGCCAGCAGCCATGACAGGGGGCAAGGAGATACGCAGTATTTT; CDR3: CASSHDRGQGDTQYF
V: TRBV13; size: NA; D: NA; length: 18; J: TRBJ2-2; DNA: TGTGCCAGCAGCCGTATTAGTGGCCGGGGGTCGAACACCGGGGAGCTGTTTTTT; CDR3: CASSRISGRGSNTGELFF
V: TRBV7-3; size: NA; D: NA; length: 13; J: TRBJ1-1; DNA: TGTGCCAGCAGCCCTTTGAGGGACACTGAAGCTTTCTTT; CDR3: CASSPLRDTEAFF